The 12 T cell receptor beta chains listed next were all sequenced from one sample in a study of regulatory T cells in long-lasting Graves disease. According to the study, TCR beta libraries were built with iRepertoire HTBI primers and CDR3-region Arm-PCR. A single record per CDR3 protein comes from TCRdb applying MiXCR to the multiplex PCR reads. This sample carries 300,000 to 350,000 distinct CDR3 sequences, around a fifth of them seen once, and the ten largest clones take 25% to 30%. Time point given: persistent/refractory GD, antithyroid drugs over 5 years with positive TRAb. RNA extracted from PBMCs served as the sequencing template. Sequencing used peripheral blood mononuclear cells (PBMCs), obtained when the disease was refractory, from a patient treated with antithyroid drugs. These receptors were obtained from a female donor with Graves disease.

This clonotype was seen repeatedly, ten times or more. The chain employs TRBV12-3 or TRBV12-4 and TRBJ2-5; no clear D gene. Trimming took 6 bases from V and 4 from J, leaving 12 bases between them. This CDR3 contains 13 residues. CDR3 protein: CASSPLAGETQYF. CDR3 coding DNA: TGTGCCAGCAGCCCCTTAGCAGGAGAGACCCAGTACTTC.

The V gene is TRBV30, the J gene TRBJ2-7; D uncertain. The V end was cut by 2 bases, the J end by 2 bases, with 4 bases between. CDR3 length: 11 amino acids. Germline CDR1 reads GTSNPN; CDR2 reads SVGIG (reference sequence). The CDR3 DNA sequence: TGTGCCTGGAGTAGAACCTACGAGCAGTACTTC. Residues: CAWSRTYEQYF.

The chain couples TRBV27 to TRBJ2-7; 12 bases line up with TRBD1. CDR1 is MNHEY, CDR2 SMNVEV, per germline (reference sequence). Germline trimming cut 5 bases from V and 6 bases from J; bases unmatched to any gene: 5. The CDR3 is 14 amino acids. The CDR3 DNA reads TGTGCCAGCAGTACCGGGACAGGGGGCTTCGAGCAGTACTTC. Residues: CASSTGTGGFEQYF.

This clonotype occurred a few times. The chain employs TRBV6-4 and TRBJ1-3, with a weak D call TRBD1 (5 bases). The CDR3 totals 14 residues. V was clipped by 6 bases and J by 2 bases, with 11 bases between them. Germline V CDR1 and CDR2: MRHNA, SNTAGT. CDR3 nucleotides: TGTGCCAGCAGCGACAGAGCCCCTGGAAACACCATATATTTT. Amino acid sequence: CASSDRAPGNTIYF.

This clonotype was counted ten times or more. This rearrangement joins TRBV6-1 to TRBJ2-7; D gene ambiguous. V lost 1 base and J lost 3, with 7 bases in between. The CDR3 length is 13 residues. CDR1 is MNHNS, CDR2 SASEGT, per germline. The CDR3 sequence is CASSEGQFYEQYF. CDR3 DNA sequence: TGTGCCAGCAGTGAAGGGCAGTTCTACGAGCAGTACTTC.

This clonotype was seen a few times. This chain uses TRBV7-2 with TRBJ1-3; tentative D call: TRBD1 (6 bases). V lost 1 base, J lost 1 base, and 8 bases lay in between. Germline V gives CDR1 SGHTA, CDR2 FQGNSA. The CDR3 runs 15 residues. The DNA of the CDR3 is TGTGCCAGCAGCTTAGAAGGGGGGTCTGGAAACACCATATATTTT. Translated, it gives CASSLEGGSGNTIYF. Combining the CDR3 with reference TRBV7-2 and TRBJ1-3 gives the whole variable domain GAGVSQSPSNKVTEKGKDVELRCDPISGHTALYWYRQSLGQGLEFLIYFQGNSAPDKSGLPSDRFSAERTGGSVSTLTIQRTQQEDSAVYLCASSLEGGSGNTIYFGEGSWLTVV.

This clonotype showed up many times. The V call is TRBV12-3 or TRBV12-4, the J call TRBJ2-7; D remains unclear. The CDR3 has 15 amino acids. With 4 bases removed from V and 1 base from J, the gap between germline ends came to 14 bases. The CDR3 DNA reads as TGTGCCAGCAGTTCTTACAGTTACTCTTCCTACGAGCAGTACTTC. Protein product: CASSSYSYSSYEQYF.

This clonotype was seen repeatedly, ten times or more. The rearrangement links TRBV24-1 to TRBJ2-1; D might be TRBD1 (5 bases). The V and J ends lost 5 bases and 6 bases respectively, with 7 bases between them. From germline, CDR1 is KGHDR and CDR2 SFDVKD. There are 12 residues in the CDR3. The CDR3 DNA sequence: TGTGCCACCAGTGGTAGGGGCAATGAGCAGTTCTTC. Its translation: CATSGRGNEQFF.

This clonotype has a count of ten or more. V is TRBV2 and J is TRBJ1-4; D may be TRBD1 (5 bases). This CDR3 region has 13 residues. Trimming removed 10 bases at V and 8 bases at J, with 17 bases between. CDR1 and CDR2 from the germline V gene are SNHLY and FYNNEI. The CDR3 loop is CATQGLSGEKLFF. For the CDR3, the DNA is TGTGCCACCCAGGGTCTATCGGGGGAAAAACTGTTTTTT.

Many counts were recorded for this clonotype. The gene calls are TRBV12-3 or TRBV12-4 and TRBJ2-5, with a tentative D call TRBD2 (6 bases). This CDR3 is built from 13 residues. V gave up 3 bases and J gave up 3 bases, with 8 bases separating them. CDR3 in DNA: TGTGCCAGCAGTTTTTGGGAGGAAGAGACCCAGTACTTC. Its protein is CASSFWEEETQYF.

The chain couples TRBV5-8 to TRBJ2-5; D is ambiguous. The better agreement between TRBJ2-7 and the DNA end casts doubt on the J call. Germline CDR1 reads SGHTS; CDR2 reads YDEGEE. The CDR3 has 14 residues. In DNA form, the CDR3 reads TGTGCCAGCAGCCCCCGGGTGGGATTCTACGAGCAGTACTTC. Its protein is CASSPRVGFYEQYF.

For the CDR3, the DNA is TGTGCCAGCTCTAACACCTTTAGGGCGACCGGGGAGCTGTTTTTT. Its protein product is CASSNTFRATGELFF. This rearrangement joins TRBV19 to TRBJ2-2, with D uncertain. This CDR3 region has 15 residues. CDR1 is LNHDA, CDR2 SQIVND, per germline (reference sequence). Trimming removed 9 bases at V and 5 bases at J, with 19 bases between.